This TCR beta chain comes out of a study of T cell responses to AZD1222 COVID-19 vaccine. Worth noting for this clone: The antigen remains unidentified.

The trim removed 4 bases at V and 7 bases at J, leaving 3 bases unmatched. This CDR3 is built from 12 residues. The germline V gene encodes CDR1 SGHRS and CDR2 YFSETQ. Findings and caveats of the study: Baseline seropositivity characterized only a handful of AZD1222 recipients. There were mostly white British donors and more females than males, and clonal diversity was possibly underestimated.

Libraries were prepared by immunoSEQ multiplex PCR; TCRdb keeps only in-frame clonotypes and omits some of them. The repertoire holds around 140,000 clones, with 85% to 95% as singletons. The specimen was peripheral blood, collected 28 days after the second AZD1222 dose. The sequence was collected from an adult who received the AZD1222 COVID-19 vaccine. The chain has TRBV5-1 and TRBJ1-2; 8 bases are shared with TRBD1. CDR3 DNA sequence: TGCGCCAGCAGCCCCGACAGGGGTGGCTACACCTTC. Protein sequence: CASSPDRGGYTF.